A selection of T cell receptor beta chains follows, all from one sample in a study of long-term antiretroviral therapy in people with HIV. The data were produced by immunoSEQ multiplex PCR, yet TCRdb's version contains in-frame clones alone and is incomplete. Altogether 30,000 to 40,000 clones are present, 60% to 75% being singletons, with the ten largest covering 3.4%. Sample: unsorted PBMCs, taken 3 years after starting antiretroviral therapy. The receptor set was obtained from a man aged 45-65 years with HIV. Each CDR3 is given with its conserved first and last residue. The D gene is left open where the match is weak. A row's size may be missing; if present it is once, few, many or a size class.

CDR3 DNA | CDR3 protein | clone size | J gene | D gene | V gene
TGTGCCAGCAGTTTACCTAACAGGGTCACTGAAGCTTTCTTT | CASSLPNRVTEAFF | . | TRBJ1-1 | . | TRBV28
TGTGCCAGCAGGTCCTCAGGGAGGTACGAGCAGTACTTC | CASRSSGRYEQYF | few | TRBJ2-7 | . | TRBV28
TGCGCCAGCGCCTGGACAGGGAATGAAAAACTGTTTTTT | CASAWTGNEKLFF | . | TRBJ1-4 | TRBD1 | TRBV5-1
TGTGCCAGCAGCCAAGTCAATCTCCAAGAGACCCAGTACTTC | CASSQVNLQETQYF | . | TRBJ2-5 | . | TRBV14
TGTGCCAGCAGTGACCCCGGACCCAGGGCCCAGTACTTC | CASSDPGPRAQYF | . | TRBJ2-5 | . | TRBV6-4
TGTGCTAGCAGCTTAGATTTAGACCAGAAACTGTTTTTT | CASSLDLDQKLFF | . | TRBJ1-4 | . | TRBV7-7
TGTGCCAGCAGCCGGGGACAGTTAAGAACTGAAGCTTTCTTT | CASSRGQLRTEAFF | . | TRBJ1-1 | TRBD1 | TRBV14
TGTGCCAGCTCACCACCGGGACTAGCGGGAGTTGAGCAGTTCTTC | CASSPPGLAGVEQFF | . | TRBJ2-1 | TRBD2 | TRBV18
TGCGCCAGCAGCCTAGGTGGCCTAACCAATTCACCCCTCCACTTT | CASSLGGLTNSPLHF | . | TRBJ1-6 | . | TRBV5-1
TGTGCCAGGAGGGACCGAGCCACCGGGGAGCTGTTTTTT | CARRDRATGELFF | few | TRBJ2-2 | . | TRBV21-1
TGTGCCAGCAGCTTAAGGGCAGCACAGAACACTGAAGCTTTCTTT | CASSLRAAQNTEAFF | . | TRBJ1-1 | . | TRBV7-2
TGTGCCAGCGGAGCGGGGAGGAGCTCCTACAATGAGCAGTTCTTC | CASGAGRSSYNEQFF | few | TRBJ2-1 | TRBD2 | TRBV7-9
TGTGCCAGCAGCCAACTGGACCTTGGCCGGCAACCCCCCAAAGATACGCAGTATTTT | CASSQLDLGRQPPKDTQYF | . | TRBJ2-3 | . | TRBV14
TGCAGCGTTGGAGGGGGGAACACTGAAGCTTTCTTT | CSVGGGNTEAFF | . | TRBJ1-1 | . | TRBV29-1
TGTGCCAGCCCCCCGGACAGGGAAAGGCGCGAGCAGTACTTC | CASPPDRERREQYF | . | TRBJ2-7 | . | TRBV21-1
TGTGCCAGAAGCTTGTGGGAAGCGGGACGGCCCCAAGAGACCCAGTACTTC | CARSLWEAGRPQETQYF | . | TRBJ2-5 | TRBD2 | TRBV5-3
TGTGCCAGCAGCGATTCCGGGGCTGGACAGCCCCAGCATTTT | CASSDSGAGQPQHF | . | TRBJ1-5 | . | TRBV9
TGTGCCAGCAGGGGTTGGGGGTTGAACACCGGGGAGCTGTTTTTT | CASRGWGLNTGELFF | few | TRBJ2-2 | . | TRBV6-6
TGTGCCAGCAGCCAGGGCGGGGCACGCGAGCAGTACTTC | CASSQGGAREQYF | . | TRBJ2-7 | . | TRBV7-9
TGTGCCAGCAGTGACTCCGGGGGCGTCAGGCAGTATTTT | CASSDSGGVRQYF | . | TRBJ2-3 | . | TRBV6-4
TGCGCCAGCAGCATCACCCGAACGCTTGAAAAACTGTTTTTT | CASSITRTLEKLFF | few | TRBJ1-4 | . | TRBV4-1
TGTGCCAGCAGTGAAGGATCTGGCGGGACCTATGAGCAGTTCTTC | CASSEGSGGTYEQFF | . | TRBJ2-1 | . | TRBV6-1
TGTGCCAGCAGATCGACCGGTACCCGATATGGCTACACCTTC | CASRSTGTRYGYTF | few | TRBJ1-2 | . | TRBV25-1
TGTGCCAGCCGAGGGGTCTCCCTTTTGAATGAGCAGTTCTTC | CASRGVSLLNEQFF | . | TRBJ2-1 | . | TRBV6-5
TGTGCCAGCAGCCAGGAGCGGGATAATCAGCCCCAGCATTTT | CASSQERDNQPQHF | . | TRBJ1-5 | . | TRBV7-8
TGTGCCACCAGCGGTTACACTAGCGGGAGGGGGTACACCGGGGAGCTGTTTTTT | CATSGYTSGRGYTGELFF | once | TRBJ2-2 | TRBD2 | TRBV15
TGTGCCAGCAGTTTAAGGGCCCAGGATCAGCCCCAGCATTTT | CASSLRAQDQPQHF | . | TRBJ1-5 | . | TRBV27
TGTGCCTGGGGACAGTCCTTGAACACTGAAGCTTTCTTT | CAWGQSLNTEAFF | . | TRBJ1-1 | . | TRBV30
TGTGCCAGCAGCCCCGCACGGGCCGGGGAGCTGTTTTTT | CASSPARAGELFF | . | TRBJ2-2 | . | TRBV7-9
TGTGCCAGCAGCACCCTCTATGGCTACACCTTC | CASSTLYGYTF | . | TRBJ1-2 | . | TRBV5-6
TGTGCCAGCACCGGAGCGGGGAGCCTGTCCTACGAGCAGTACTTC | CASTGAGSLSYEQYF | few | TRBJ2-7 | TRBD2 | TRBV11-2
TGTGCCAGCAGCTCTTTCATAGCGGGAGTCGAAAAAAACATTCAGTACTTC | CASSSFIAGVEKNIQYF | . | TRBJ2-4 | TRBD2 | TRBV7-9
TGCGCCAGCAGCCGGGACAGTCGAAGGGAAGAGACCCAGTACTTC | CASSRDSRREETQYF | . | TRBJ2-5 | TRBD1 | TRBV4-3
TGTGCCACCAGCAGAGTAAGGGGGCGGAACGAGCAGTACTTC | CATSRVRGRNEQYF | . | TRBJ2-7 | TRBD1 | TRBV15
TGTGCCTGGAGCCGCAAAGGGGAAGGGGAAAAACTGTTTTTT | CAWSRKGEGEKLFF | . | TRBJ1-4 | . | TRBV30
TGTGCCAGCAGCCCGGACACAAACACCGGGGAGCTGTTTTTT | CASSPDTNTGELFF | . | TRBJ2-2 | . | TRBV7-2
TGTGCCAGCAGCCGGACAGGGGGCCCCACTAGCTCCTACGAGCAGTACTTC | CASSRTGGPTSSYEQYF | . | TRBJ2-7 | TRBD1 | TRBV7-8
TGCGCCAGCAGCACCCCAGGGGGCTCCGGTGACGAGCAGTACTTC | CASSTPGGSGDEQYF | . | TRBJ2-7 | TRBD1 | TRBV5-1
TGTGCCAGCAGCTTGGGGGGAGGAGGATCCTACGAGCAGTACTTC | CASSLGGGGSYEQYF | . | TRBJ2-7 | . | TRBV5-6
TGTGCCAGCAGCTTGCAGGATCGCGAGCAGTACTTC | CASSLQDREQYF | . | TRBJ2-7 | . | TRBV5-5
TGTGCCACCAGCAGAGGAGGGGAGGGGGCAAACGAGCAGTACTTC | CATSRGGEGANEQYF | . | TRBJ2-7 | . | TRBV15
TGCGCCAGCAGCTTTTACGGGACAGGGGCCTCTGGGGCCAACGTCCTGACTTTC | CASSFYGTGASGANVLTF | . | TRBJ2-6 | TRBD1 | TRBV5-1
TGCAGCGTTGTCCCTCAACTAGCGGACCAAGAGACCCAGTACTTC | CSVVPQLADQETQYF | . | TRBJ2-5 | TRBD2 | TRBV29-1
TGTGCCAGCAGCTTACCGGGACCGTCGGGGGAGCAGTACTTC | CASSLPGPSGEQYF | few | TRBJ2-7 | . | TRBV7-9
TGCAGTGCGAGGGGCTCGCTGGGCGCTTTCTTT | CSARGSLGAFF | . | TRBJ1-1 | . | TRBV20-1
TGTGCCAGCTCACCAGGACTAGCGGGCTACGAGCAGTACTTC | CASSPGLAGYEQYF | . | TRBJ2-7 | TRBD2 | TRBV18
TGTGCCAGCAGCTTCGGGCGGGGGGGCCGAGAGACCCAGTACTTC | CASSFGRGGRETQYF | . | TRBJ2-5 | TRBD2 | TRBV7-9
TGTGCCAGCAGCTTTCCGGGACCCGAGGGGTATGGCTACACCTTC | CASSFPGPEGYGYTF | . | TRBJ1-2 | . | TRBV11-2
TGTGCCAGCAGTACCGGGACTTCACCCCTCCACTTT | CASSTGTSPLHF | . | TRBJ1-6 | . | TRBV28
TGTGCCAGCAGCGCTTCAGGGTGGGGAGATACGCAGTATTTT | CASSASGWGDTQYF | once | TRBJ2-3 | . | TRBV9
TGTGCCAGCAGCTTTGTTTTGACAGGGGGCCTGGGAGCAGATACGCAGTATTTT | CASSFVLTGGLGADTQYF | . | TRBJ2-3 | TRBD1 | TRBV5-8
TGCGCCAGCAGCCAAGATAGCAAGGGGGAACAGCCCCAGCATTTT | CASSQDSKGEQPQHF | . | TRBJ1-5 | . | TRBV4-3
TGCAGCGTTGAGAAAGCCTGGGGCACAGATACGCAGTATTTT | CSVEKAWGTDTQYF | . | TRBJ2-3 | . | TRBV29-1
TGTGCCAGCAGCCAAGAGGGACTAGCGGGGAGCACAGATACGCAGTATTTT | CASSQEGLAGSTDTQYF | . | TRBJ2-3 | TRBD2 | TRBV14
TGTGCCAGCAGCCGGGGGGGGCTCCAAGAGACCCAGTACTTC | CASSRGGLQETQYF | . | TRBJ2-5 | TRBD2 | TRBV7-9
TGTGCCAGCATTGACAGGGGGCGCAGGAACACTGAAGCTTTCTTT | CASIDRGRRNTEAFF | . | TRBJ1-1 | TRBD1 | TRBV6-6